This T cell receptor beta chain is from a study of blood T cell repertoires in COVID-19. Across the study: COVID-19 samples collected from the United States, Italy and Spain covered acute and convalescent phases. T cells, B-cell-depleted T cells, or PBMCs supplied cDNA or gDNA.

The germline V and J ends were trimmed by 0 bases and 4 bases, with 13 bases remaining between them. CDR1 is MGHRA and CDR2 is YSYEKL in the germline V gene. The CDR3 is 15 amino acids. Original processing notes: For nucleated cells, counts were estimated from reference gene primer amplification. Clones were read by immunoSEQ multiplex PCR, and TCRdb kept only the in-frame ones, dropping some. Clonal size and the V and J genes are those of that table, whereas D and trimming came from the DNA. Of around 110,000 clones in the sample, approximately 84% were seen once. This chain connects TRBV4-1 to TRBJ2-7; TRBD1 might be the D (5 bases). Source material: peripheral blood. This sequence was found in a man in his 70s with active or convalescent COVID-19. This CDR3 reads CASSQDLDRAYEQYF. CDR3 DNA sequence: TGCGCCAGCAGCCAAGATCTTGACAGAGCTTACGAGCAGTACTTC.